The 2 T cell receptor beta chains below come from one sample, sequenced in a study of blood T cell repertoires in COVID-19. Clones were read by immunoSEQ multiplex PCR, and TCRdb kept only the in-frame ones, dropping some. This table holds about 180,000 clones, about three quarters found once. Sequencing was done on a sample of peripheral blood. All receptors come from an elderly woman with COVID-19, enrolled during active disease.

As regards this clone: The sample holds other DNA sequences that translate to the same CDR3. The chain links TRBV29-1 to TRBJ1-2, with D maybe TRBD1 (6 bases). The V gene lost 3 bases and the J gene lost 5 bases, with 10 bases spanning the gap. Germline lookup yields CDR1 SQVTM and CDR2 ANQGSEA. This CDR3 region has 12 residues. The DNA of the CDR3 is TGCAGCGTTGACCGGACAGCATATGGCTACACCTTC. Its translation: CSVDRTAYGYTF.

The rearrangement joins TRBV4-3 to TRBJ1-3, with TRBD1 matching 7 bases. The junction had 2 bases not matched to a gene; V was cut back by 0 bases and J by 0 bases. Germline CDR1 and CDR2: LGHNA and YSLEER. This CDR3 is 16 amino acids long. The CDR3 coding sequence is TGCGCCAGCAGCCAAGAGACAGGGAACTCTGGAAACACCATATATTTT. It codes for CASSQETGNSGNTIYF.